Detailed here is one TCR beta chain. There is no known antigen for this receptor. It has no much larger one-base neighbor in the sample; base qualities were not kept. The sample is drawn from a study of graft-versus-host responses after intestinal transplantation (dated by TCRdb to the early 2020s). Broadly, across the study: The transplants that recipients got were multivisceral, liver-intestinal, or isolated intestinal. Instead of going to the commercial service, samples from three later patients were sequenced in-house on an Illumina MiSeq and processed with MiXCR. A cohort of roughly 25 intestinal transplant recipients, including one retransplant, was enrolled, and a few patients lacking pretransplant specimens were excluded. Every recipient was given anti-thymocyte globulin induction, followed by approximately 3 years of maintenance tacrolimus and steroids. To identify alloreactive clones, pre-transplant mixed lymphocyte reaction products were sequenced and compared with unstimulated pre-transplant donor and recipient T cells. A peak of at least 4% donor T cells among recipient peripheral blood mononuclear cells was the definition used for donor T cell macrochimerism. Bulk TCR-beta CDR3 sequencing was used to track graft-versus-host and host-versus-graft alloreactive T cell clones in the graft, circulation and bone marrow after intestinal transplantation. Study-wide conclusions, independent of this receptor: GvH clones turned up in recipient bone marrow, with some appearing earlier in ileal mucosa or blood, a pattern consistent with an intestinal mucosal origin. In patients with donor T cell macrochimerism, the allografts had high GvH to HvG T cell clonal ratios. Peak levels of circulating GvH clones were associated with declines in HvG clones early after transplant. The conclusions were limited by the relatively low number and heterogeneity of the intestinal transplant patients.

The time point label for this specimen denotes: cells obtained before transplantation from donor or recipient. CD3+CD4+ and CD3+CD8+ populations were FACS-sorted from unstimulated pre-transplant donor and recipient cells taken from spleen or lymph nodes. The CDR3 has 16 amino acids, counting the end cysteine and phenylalanine. The kept DNA is CDR3 alone, 48 bases in frame from the first base. Trimming removed 5 bases from V and 0 bases from J, leaving 14 bases between the germline ends. According to the germline V gene, CDR1 reads SGHDN and CDR2 reads FVKESK. Library preparation used the immunoSEQ multiplex PCR assay. For most patients, genomic DNA was isolated with the Qiagen DNeasy Blood and Tissue Kit and shipped frozen to Adaptive Biotechnologies for TCR sequencing. For most patients, genomic DNA was subjected to high-throughput TCR-beta CDR3 sequencing by Adaptive Biotechnologies. As for how the authors treated the data: Adaptive's ImmunoSEQ software supplied the TCR sequencing data for about 18 patients, while MiXCR and VDJtools were used to process a few other patients. To correct CD4 versus CD8 sorting errors, any sequence found in both subsets at a frequency ratio below 5:1 was removed. Because the origin of CDR3 nucleotide sequences shared between donor and recipient could not be assigned, those sequences were removed. To be classed as alloreactive, a clone needed at least 2-fold expansion over unstimulated cells and a minimum CFSE-low frequency of 0.002% (template counts) or 0.001% (read counts). A clone was considered mappable if detected in the sequenced pre-transplant spleen, lymph node, or MLR CFSE-low populations of the donor or recipient. Cumulative frequency of alloreactive clones was calculated as a percentage of all sequences weighted by copy number. Drawn from immuneACCESS, this table holds only the in-frame rearrangements with V and J called that TCRdb kept. Clones are partly lost; checked studies trace under half to an unresolved V gene and leave the rest unexplained. The V and J calls and clone size are taken from that table; D and trimming were inferred from the DNA. The sample yields about 92,000 clones; roughly four fifths were counted once. The leading ten clones occupy about 15% of the sample.

The chain uses TRBV14 and TRBJ2-1; the D gene is possibly TRBD2, with 5 bases matching. The receptor was derived from a human donor who received an intestinal transplant. The sequences come from unstimulated CD8+ T cells sorted from spleen or lymph node cells, collected before intestinal transplant. CDR3 region: CASSLRSGSSYNEQFF. The base sequence is TGTGCCAGCAGCTTACGATCGGGGAGCTCCTACAATGAGCAGTTCTTC.